The source of this T cell receptor beta chain is a study of metastatic and nonmetastatic thyroid tumors. This CDR3 has 14 amino acids. Germline CDR1 and CDR2: MGHRA and YSYEKL. Trimming removed 6 bases from V and 3 bases from J; junction bases left unmatched: 4. Every patient underwent thyroid surgery untreated. MiXCR re-clonotyped the PCR reads for TCRdb. Altogether roughly 18,000 clones are present, 34% being singletons, with the ten largest covering 10%. The V call is TRBV4-1, the J call TRBJ2-1; 8 positions match TRBD1. The sequence was collected from a male donor with papillary thyroid cancer or a benign thyroid nodule (not recorded which). Some clones in this sample may be carry-over from other donors' samples. The sequenced sample consisted of tumor tissue. As DNA, the CDR3 is TGCGCCAGCAGACGGGGGACAGGCTACAATGAGCAGTTCTTC. As protein: CASRRGTGYNEQFF.